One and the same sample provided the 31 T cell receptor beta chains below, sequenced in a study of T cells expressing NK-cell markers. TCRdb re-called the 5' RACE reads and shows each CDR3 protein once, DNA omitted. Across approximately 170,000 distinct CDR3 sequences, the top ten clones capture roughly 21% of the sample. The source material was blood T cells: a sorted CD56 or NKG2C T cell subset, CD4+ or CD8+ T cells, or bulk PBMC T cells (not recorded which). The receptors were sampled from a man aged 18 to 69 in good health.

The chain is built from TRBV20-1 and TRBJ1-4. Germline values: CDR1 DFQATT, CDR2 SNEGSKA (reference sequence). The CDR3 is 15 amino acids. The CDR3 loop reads CSARAVDFPNEKLFF.

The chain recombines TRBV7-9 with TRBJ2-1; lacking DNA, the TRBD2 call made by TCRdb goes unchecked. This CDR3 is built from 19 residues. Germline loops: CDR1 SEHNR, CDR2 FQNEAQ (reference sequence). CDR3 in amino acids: CASSRDGTSGGNSYNEQFF.

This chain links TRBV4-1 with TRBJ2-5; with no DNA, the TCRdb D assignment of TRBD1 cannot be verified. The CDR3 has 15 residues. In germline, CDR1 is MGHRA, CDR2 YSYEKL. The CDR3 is CASQYSGGEGETQYF.

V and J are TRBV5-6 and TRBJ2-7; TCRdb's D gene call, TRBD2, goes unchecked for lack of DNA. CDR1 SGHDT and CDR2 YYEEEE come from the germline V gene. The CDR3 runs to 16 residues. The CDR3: CASSSFAGLQRYEQYF.

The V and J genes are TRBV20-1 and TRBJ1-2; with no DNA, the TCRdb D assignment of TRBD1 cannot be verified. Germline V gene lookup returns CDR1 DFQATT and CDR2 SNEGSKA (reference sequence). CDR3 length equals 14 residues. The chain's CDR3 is CSARDPGSGTAFAF.

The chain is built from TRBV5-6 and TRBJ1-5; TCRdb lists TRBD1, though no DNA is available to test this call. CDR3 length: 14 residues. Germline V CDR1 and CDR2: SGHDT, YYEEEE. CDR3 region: CASSRGQGPQPQHF.

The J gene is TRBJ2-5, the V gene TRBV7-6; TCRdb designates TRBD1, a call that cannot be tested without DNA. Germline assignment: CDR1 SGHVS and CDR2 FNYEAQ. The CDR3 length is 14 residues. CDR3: CASSLAGRGGTQYF.

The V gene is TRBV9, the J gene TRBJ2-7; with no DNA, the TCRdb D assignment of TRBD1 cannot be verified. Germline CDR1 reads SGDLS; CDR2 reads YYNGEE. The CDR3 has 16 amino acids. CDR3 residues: CASSVGRQDPSYEQYF.

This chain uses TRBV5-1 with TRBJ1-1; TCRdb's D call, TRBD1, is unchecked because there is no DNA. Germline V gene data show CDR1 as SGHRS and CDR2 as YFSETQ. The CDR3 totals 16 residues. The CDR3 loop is CASSLRPGAQNTEAFF. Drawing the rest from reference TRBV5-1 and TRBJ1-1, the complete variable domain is KAGVTQTPRYLIKTRGQQVTLSCSPISGHRSVSWYQQTPGQGLQFLFEYFSETQRNKGNFPGRFSGRQFSNSRSEMNVSTLELGDSALYLCASSLRPGAQNTEAFFGQGTRLTVV.

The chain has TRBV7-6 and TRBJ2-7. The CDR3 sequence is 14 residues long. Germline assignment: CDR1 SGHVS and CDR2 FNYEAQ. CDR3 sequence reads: CASSPSWVGYEQYF.

The CDR3 loop is CASSYSTSGGPRRDTGELFF. The chain uses TRBV6-2 or TRBV6-3 and TRBJ2-2; TCRdb's D call, TRBD2, is unchecked because there is no DNA. Germline CDR1 reads MNHEY; CDR2 reads SVGEGT. The CDR3 totals 20 residues.

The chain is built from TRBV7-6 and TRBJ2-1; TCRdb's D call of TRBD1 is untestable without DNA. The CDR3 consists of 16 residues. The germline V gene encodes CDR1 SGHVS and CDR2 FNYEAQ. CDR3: CASSRLGGSSYNEQFF.

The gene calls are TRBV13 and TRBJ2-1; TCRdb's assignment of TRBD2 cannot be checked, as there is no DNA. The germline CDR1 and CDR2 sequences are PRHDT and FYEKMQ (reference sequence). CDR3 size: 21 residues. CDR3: CASSLRGGTGTSASSYNEQFF.

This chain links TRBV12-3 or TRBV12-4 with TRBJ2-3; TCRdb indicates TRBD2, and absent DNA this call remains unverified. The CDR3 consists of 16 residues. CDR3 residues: CASTLDFRDFTDTQYF.

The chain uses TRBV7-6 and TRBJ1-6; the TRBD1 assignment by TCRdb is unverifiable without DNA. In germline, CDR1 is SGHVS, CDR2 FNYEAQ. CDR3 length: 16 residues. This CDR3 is CASSRQEWRDNSPLHF.

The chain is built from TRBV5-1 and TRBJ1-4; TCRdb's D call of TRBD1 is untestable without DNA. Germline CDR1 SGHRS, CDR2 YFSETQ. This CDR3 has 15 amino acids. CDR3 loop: CASSRDRNWNEKLFF.

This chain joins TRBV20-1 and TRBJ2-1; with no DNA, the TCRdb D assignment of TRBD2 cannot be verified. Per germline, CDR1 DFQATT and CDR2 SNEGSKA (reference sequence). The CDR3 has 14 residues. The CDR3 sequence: CSALTRDYNNEQFF.

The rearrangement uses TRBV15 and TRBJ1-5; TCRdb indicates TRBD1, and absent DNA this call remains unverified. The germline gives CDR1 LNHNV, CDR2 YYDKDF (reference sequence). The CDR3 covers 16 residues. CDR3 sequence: CATSRPASGGRQPQHF.

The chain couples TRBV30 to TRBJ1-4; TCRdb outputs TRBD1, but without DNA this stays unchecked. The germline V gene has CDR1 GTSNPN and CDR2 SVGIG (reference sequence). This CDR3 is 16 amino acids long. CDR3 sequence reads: CAWSVLVGTPNEKLFF.

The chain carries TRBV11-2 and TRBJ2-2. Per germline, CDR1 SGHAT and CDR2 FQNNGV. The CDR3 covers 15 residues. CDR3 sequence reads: CASSLSEVTTGELFF.

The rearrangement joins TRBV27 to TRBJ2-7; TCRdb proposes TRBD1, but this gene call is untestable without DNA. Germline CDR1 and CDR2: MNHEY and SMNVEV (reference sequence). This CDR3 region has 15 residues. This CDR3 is CASSSVMGAGYEQYF.

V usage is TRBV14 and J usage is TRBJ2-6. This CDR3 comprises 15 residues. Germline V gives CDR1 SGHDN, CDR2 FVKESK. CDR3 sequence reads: CASSQVLSGANVLTF.

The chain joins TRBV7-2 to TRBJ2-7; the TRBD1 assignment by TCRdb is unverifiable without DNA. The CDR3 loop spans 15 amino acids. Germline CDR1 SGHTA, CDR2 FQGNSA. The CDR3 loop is CASSTGTGLFYEQYF. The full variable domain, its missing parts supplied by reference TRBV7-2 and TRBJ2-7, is GAGVSQSPSNKVTEKGKDVELRCDPISGHTALYWYRQSLGQGLEFLIYFQGNSAPDKSGLPSDRFSAERTGGSVSTLTIQRTQQEDSAVYLCASSTGTGLFYEQYFGPGTRLTVT.

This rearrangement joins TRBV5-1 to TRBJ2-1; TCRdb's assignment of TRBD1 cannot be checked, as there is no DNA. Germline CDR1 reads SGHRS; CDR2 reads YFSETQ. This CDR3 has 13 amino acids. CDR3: CASSFRQGHEQFF.

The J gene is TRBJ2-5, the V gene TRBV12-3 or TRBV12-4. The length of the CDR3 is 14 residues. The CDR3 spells CASSLVSAHETQYF.

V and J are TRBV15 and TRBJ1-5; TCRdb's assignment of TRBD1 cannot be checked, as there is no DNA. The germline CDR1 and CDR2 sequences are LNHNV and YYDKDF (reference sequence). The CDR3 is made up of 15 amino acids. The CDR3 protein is CATSRQGGWNQPQHF.

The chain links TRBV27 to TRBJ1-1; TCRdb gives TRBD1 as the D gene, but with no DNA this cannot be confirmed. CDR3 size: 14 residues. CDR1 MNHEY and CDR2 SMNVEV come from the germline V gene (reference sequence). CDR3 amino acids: CASSFDSLNTEAFF.

This CDR3 reads CASSFFGLAGGRNEQFF. The rearrangement links TRBV28 to TRBJ2-1; the D call from TCRdb, TRBD2, cannot be confirmed without DNA. Germline V lookup: CDR1 MDHEN, CDR2 SYDVKM. CDR3 length equals 17 residues.

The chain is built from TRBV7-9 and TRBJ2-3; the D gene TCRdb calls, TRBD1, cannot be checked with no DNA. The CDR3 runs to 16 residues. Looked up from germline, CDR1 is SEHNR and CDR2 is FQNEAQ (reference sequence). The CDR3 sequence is CASSWGQGLDTDTQYF. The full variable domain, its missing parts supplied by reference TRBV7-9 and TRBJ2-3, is DTGVSQNPRHKITKRGQNVTFRCDPISEHNRLYWYRQTLGQGPEFLTYFQNEAQLEKSRLLSDRFSAERPKGSFSTLEIQRTEQGDSAMYLCASSWGQGLDTDTQYFGPGTRLTVL.

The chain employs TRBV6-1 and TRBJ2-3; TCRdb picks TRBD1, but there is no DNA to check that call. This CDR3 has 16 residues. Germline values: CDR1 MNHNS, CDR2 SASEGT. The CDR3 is CASSERDTSITDTQYF.

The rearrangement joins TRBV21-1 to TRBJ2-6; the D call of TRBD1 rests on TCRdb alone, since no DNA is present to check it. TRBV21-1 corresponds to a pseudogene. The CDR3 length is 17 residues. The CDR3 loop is CASSTRDRKTGANVLTF.